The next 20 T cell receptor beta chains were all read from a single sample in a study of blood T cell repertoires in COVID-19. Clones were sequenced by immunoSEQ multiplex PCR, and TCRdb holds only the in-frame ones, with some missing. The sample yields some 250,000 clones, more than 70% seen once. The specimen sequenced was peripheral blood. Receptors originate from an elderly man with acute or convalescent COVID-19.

The chain's CDR3 is CASSLRQSLALNTEAFF. The CDR3 nucleotides read TGTGCCAGCAGTTTGAGACAATCGCTGGCCTTGAACACTGAAGCTTTCTTT. The gene calls are TRBV27 and TRBJ1-1; D call uncertain. Germline CDR1 is MNHEY and CDR2 is SMNVEV (reference sequence). V was clipped by 3 bases and J by 0 bases, with 17 bases between them. CDR3 length equals 17 residues.

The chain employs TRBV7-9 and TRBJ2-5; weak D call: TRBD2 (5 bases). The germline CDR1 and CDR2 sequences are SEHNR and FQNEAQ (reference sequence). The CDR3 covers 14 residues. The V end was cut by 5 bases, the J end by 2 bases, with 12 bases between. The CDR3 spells CASSPPTGQETQYF. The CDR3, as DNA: TGTGCCAGCAGCCCTCCGACGGGACAAGAGACCCAGTACTTC.

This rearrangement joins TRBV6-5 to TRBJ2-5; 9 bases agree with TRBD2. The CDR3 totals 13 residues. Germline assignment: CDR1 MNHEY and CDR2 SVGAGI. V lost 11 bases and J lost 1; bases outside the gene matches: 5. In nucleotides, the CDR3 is TGTGCCGTCCGAGCGGGAGGCCAAGAGACCCAGTACTTC. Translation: CAVRAGGQETQYF.

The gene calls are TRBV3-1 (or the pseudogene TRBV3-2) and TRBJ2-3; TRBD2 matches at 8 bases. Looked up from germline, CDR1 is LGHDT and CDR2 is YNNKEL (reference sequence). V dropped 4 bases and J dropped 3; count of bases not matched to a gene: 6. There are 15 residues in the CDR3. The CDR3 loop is CASSRGLVVTDTQYF. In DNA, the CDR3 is TGTGCCAGCAGCCGGGGACTAGTTGTTACAGATACGCAGTATTTT.

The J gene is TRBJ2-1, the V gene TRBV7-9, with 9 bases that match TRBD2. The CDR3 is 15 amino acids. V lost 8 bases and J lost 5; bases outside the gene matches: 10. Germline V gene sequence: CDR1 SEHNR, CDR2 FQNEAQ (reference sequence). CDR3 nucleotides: TGTGCCAGCCACGGGGGACTAGCAAGACACAATGAGCAGTTCTTC. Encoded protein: CASHGGLARHNEQFF.

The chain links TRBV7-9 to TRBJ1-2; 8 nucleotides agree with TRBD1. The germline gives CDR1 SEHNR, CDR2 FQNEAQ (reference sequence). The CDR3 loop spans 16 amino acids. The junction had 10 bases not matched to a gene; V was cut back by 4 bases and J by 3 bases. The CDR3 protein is CASSSNMDRVYYGYTF. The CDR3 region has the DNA TGTGCCAGCAGCTCCAACATGGACAGGGTTTACTATGGCTACACCTTC.

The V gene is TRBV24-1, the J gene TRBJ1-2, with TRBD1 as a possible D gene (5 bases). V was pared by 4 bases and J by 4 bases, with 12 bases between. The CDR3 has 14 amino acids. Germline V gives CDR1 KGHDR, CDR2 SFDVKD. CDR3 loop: CATSEPTESYGYTF. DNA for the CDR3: TGTGCCACCAGTGAACCGACAGAGTCCTATGGCTACACCTTC.

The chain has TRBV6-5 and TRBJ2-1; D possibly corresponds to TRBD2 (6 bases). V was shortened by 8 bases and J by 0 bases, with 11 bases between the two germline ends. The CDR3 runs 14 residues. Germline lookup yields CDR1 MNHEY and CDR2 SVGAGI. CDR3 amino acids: CASARGSSYNEQFF. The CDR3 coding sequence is TGTGCCAGCGCGCGGGGTAGCTCCTACAATGAGCAGTTCTTC.

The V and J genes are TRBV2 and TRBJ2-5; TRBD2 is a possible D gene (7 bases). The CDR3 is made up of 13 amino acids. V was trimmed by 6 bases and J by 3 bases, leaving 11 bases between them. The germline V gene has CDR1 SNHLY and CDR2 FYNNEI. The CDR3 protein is CASRRGREETQYF. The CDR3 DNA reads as TGTGCCAGCAGGAGGGGGAGGGAAGAGACCCAGTACTTC.

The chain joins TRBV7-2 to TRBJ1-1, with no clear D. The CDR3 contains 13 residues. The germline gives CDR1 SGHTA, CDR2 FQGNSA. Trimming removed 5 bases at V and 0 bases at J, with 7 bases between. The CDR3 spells CASSPDMNTEAFF. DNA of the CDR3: TGTGCCAGCAGCCCTGACATGAACACTGAAGCTTTCTTT.

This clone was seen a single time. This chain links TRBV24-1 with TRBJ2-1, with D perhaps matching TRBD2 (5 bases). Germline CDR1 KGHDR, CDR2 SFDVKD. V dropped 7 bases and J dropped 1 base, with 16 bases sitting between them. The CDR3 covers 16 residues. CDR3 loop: CATSRAGDGSYNEQFF. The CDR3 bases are TGTGCCACCAGCCGGGCCGGGGATGGGTCCTACAATGAGCAGTTCTTC.

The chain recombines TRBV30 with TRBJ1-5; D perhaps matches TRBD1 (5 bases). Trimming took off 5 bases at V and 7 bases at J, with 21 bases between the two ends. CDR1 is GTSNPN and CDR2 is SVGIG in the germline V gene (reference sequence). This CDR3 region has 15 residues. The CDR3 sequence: CAWGYKGRRFQPQHF. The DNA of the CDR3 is TGTGCCTGGGGGTACAAGGGGAGGCGGTTCCAGCCCCAGCATTTT.

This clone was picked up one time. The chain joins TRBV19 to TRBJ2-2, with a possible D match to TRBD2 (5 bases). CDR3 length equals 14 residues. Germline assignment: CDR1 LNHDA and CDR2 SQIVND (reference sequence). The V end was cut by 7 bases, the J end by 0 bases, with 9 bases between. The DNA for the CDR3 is TGTGCCAGTACCAGCGGAACGAACACCGGGGAGCTGTTTTTT. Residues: CASTSGTNTGELFF.

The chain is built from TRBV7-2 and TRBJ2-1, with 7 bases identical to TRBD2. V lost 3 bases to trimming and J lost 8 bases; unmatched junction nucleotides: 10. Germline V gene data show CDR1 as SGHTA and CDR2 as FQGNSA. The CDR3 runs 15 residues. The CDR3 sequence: CASSFLGGVPDEQFF. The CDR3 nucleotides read TGTGCCAGCAGCTTCTTGGGGGGGGTGCCGGATGAGCAGTTCTTC.

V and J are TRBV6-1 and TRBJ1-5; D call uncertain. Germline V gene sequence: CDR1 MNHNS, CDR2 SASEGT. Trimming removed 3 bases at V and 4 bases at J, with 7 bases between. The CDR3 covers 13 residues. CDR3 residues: CASSEAHNQPQHF. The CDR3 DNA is TGTGCCAGCAGTGAGGCCCATAATCAGCCCCAGCATTTT.

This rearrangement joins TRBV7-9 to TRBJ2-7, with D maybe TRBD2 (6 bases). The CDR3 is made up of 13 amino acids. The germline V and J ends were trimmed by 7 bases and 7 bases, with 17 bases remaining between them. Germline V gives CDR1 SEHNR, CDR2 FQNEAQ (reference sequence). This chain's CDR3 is CASTPGLLWEQYF. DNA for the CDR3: TGTGCCAGCACCCCGGGACTCCTCTGGGAGCAGTACTTC.

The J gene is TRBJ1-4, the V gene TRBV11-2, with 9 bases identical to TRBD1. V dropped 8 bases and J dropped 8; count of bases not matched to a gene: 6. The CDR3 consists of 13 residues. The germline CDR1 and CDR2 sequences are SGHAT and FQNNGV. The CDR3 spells CASEDRGGEKLFF. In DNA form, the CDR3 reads TGTGCCAGCGAGGACAGGGGAGGCGAAAAACTGTTTTTT. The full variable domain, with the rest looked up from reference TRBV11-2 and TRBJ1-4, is EAGVAQSPRYKIIEKRQSVAFWCNPISGHATLYWYQQILGQGPKLLIQFQNNGVVDDSQLPKDRFSAERLKGVDSTLKIQPAKLEDSAVYLCASEDRGGEKLFFGSGTQLSVL.

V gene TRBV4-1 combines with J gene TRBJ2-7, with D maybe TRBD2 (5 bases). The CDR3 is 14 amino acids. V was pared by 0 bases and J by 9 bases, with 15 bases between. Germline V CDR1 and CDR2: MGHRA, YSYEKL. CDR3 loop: CASSQDLPFAGQYF. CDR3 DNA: TGCGCCAGCAGCCAAGATCTGCCCTTCGCGGGGCAGTACTTC.

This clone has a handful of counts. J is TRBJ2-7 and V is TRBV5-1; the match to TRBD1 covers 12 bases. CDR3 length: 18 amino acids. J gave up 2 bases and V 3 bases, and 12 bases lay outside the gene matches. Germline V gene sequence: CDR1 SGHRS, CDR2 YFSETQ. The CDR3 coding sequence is TGCGCCAGCAGCTCTCCCGGGACAGGGGGCCGCCTGACCTACGAGCAGTACTTC. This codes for CASSSPGTGGRLTYEQYF.

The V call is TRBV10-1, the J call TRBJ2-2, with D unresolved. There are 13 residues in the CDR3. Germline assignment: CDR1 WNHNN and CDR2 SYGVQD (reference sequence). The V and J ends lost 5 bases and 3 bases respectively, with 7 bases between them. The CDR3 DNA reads TGCGCCAGCAGTCCGGGTCACACCGGGGAGCTGTTTTTT. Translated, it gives CASSPGHTGELFF.